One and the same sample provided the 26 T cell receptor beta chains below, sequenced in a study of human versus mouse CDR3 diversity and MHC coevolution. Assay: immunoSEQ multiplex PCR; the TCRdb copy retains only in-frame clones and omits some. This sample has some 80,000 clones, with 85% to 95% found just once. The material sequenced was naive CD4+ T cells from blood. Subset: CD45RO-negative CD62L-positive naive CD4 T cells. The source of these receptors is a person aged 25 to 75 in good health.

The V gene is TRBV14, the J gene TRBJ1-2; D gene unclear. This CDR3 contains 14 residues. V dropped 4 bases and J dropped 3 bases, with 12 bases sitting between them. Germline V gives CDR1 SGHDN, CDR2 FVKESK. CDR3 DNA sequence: TGTGCCAGCAGCCCACTCCTGGCGGACTATGGCTACACCTTC. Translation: CASSPLLADYGYTF.

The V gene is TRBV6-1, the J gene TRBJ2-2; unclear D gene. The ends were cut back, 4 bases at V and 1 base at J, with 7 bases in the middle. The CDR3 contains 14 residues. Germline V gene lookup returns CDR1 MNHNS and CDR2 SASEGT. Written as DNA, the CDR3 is TGTGCCAGCAGTGCTGACAAGAACACCGGGGAGCTGTTTTTT. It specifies CASSADKNTGELFF.

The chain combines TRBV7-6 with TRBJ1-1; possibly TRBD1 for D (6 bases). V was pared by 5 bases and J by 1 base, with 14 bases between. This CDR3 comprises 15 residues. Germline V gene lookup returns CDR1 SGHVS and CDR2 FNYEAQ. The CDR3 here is CASSPGQTQNTEAFF. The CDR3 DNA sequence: TGTGCCAGCAGCCCAGGACAGACACAGAACACTGAAGCTTTCTTT.

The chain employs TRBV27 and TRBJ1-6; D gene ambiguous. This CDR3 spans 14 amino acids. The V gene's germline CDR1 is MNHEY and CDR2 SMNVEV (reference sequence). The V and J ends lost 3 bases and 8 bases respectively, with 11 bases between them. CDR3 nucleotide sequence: TGTGCCAGCAGTTTGAGACTCGAATATTCACCCCTCCACTTT. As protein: CASSLRLEYSPLHF.

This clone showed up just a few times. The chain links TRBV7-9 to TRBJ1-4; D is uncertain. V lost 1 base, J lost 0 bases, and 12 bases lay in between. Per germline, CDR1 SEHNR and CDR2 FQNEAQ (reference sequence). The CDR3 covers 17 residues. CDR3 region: CASSLGAGNTTNEKLFF. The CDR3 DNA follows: TGTGCCAGCAGCTTAGGGGCAGGCAATACAACTAATGAAAAACTGTTTTTT. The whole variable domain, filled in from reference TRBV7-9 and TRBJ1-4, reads DTGVSQNPRHKITKRGQNVTFRCDPISEHNRLYWYRQTLGQGPEFLTYFQNEAQLEKSRLLSDRFSAERPKGSFSTLEIQRTEQGDSAMYLCASSLGAGNTTNEKLFFGSGTQLSVL.

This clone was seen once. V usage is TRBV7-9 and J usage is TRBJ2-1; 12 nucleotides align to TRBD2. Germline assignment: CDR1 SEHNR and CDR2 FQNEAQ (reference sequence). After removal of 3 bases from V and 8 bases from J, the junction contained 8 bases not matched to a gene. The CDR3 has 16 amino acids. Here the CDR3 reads CASSFTSGRFNYEQFF. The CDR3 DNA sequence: TGTGCCAGCAGCTTCACTAGCGGGAGGTTTAACTATGAGCAGTTCTTC.

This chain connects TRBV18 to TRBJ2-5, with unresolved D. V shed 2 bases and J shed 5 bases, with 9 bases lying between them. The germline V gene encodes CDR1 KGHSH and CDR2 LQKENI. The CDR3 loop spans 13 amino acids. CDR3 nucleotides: TGTGCCAGCTCACCAGGTGCCGGGGAGACCCAGTACTTC. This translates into CASSPGAGETQYF.

The CDR3: CASSETGQETQYF. The DNA for the CDR3 is TGTGCCAGCAGTGAGACAGGGCAAGAGACCCAGTACTTC. The chain links TRBV2 to TRBJ2-5; 7 bases fit TRBD1. This CDR3 is 13 amino acids long. V dropped 3 bases and J dropped 2; count of bases not matched to a gene: 0. Germline CDR1 is SNHLY and CDR2 is FYNNEI.

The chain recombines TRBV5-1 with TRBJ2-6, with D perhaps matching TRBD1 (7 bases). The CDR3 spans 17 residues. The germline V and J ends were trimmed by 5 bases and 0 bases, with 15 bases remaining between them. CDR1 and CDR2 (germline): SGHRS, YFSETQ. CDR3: CASSYQGGPSGANVLTF. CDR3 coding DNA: TGCGCCAGCAGTTACCAGGGGGGCCCCTCTGGGGCCAACGTCCTGACTTTC.

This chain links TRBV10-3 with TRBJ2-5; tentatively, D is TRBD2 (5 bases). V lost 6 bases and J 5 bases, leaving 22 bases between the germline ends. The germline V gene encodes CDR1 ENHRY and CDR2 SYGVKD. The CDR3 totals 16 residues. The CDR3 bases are TGTGCCATCAGCGGATCCTATGGAGGCGGACTGGAGACCCAGTACTTC. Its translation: CAISGSYGGGLETQYF.

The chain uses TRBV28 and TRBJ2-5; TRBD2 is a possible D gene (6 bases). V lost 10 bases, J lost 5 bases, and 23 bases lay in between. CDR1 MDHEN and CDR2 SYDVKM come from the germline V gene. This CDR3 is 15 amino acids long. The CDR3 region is CAIRGSGARVETQYF. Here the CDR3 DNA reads TGTGCCATCCGGGGGTCTGGGGCTAGGGTGGAGACCCAGTACTTC.

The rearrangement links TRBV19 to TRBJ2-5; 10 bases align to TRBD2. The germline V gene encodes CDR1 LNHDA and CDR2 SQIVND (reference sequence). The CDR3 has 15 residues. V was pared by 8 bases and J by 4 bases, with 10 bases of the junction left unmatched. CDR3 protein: CASASGGIPSETQYF. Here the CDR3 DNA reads TGTGCCAGTGCTAGCGGGGGTATCCCTTCAGAGACCCAGTACTTC.

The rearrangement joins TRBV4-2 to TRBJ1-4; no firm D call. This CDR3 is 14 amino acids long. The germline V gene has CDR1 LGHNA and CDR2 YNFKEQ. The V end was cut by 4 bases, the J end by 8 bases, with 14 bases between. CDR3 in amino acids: CASSPRVNGEKLFF. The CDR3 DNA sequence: TGTGCCAGCAGCCCGCGGGTTAATGGGGAAAAACTGTTTTTT.

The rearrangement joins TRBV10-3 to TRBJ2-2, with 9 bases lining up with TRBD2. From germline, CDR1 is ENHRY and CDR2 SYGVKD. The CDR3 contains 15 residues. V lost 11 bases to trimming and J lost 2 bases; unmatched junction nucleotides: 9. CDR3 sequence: CASKSSGNNTGELFF. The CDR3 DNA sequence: TGTGCCTCCAAATCTAGCGGGAACAACACCGGGGAGCTGTTTTTT.

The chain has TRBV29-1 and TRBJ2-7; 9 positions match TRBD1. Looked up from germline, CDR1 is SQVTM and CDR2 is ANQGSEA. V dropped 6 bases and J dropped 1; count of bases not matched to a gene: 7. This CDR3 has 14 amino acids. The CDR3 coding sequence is TGCAGCGTAGAGACAGGGGGTAGTTCCTACGAGCAGTACTTC. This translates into CSVETGGSSYEQYF.

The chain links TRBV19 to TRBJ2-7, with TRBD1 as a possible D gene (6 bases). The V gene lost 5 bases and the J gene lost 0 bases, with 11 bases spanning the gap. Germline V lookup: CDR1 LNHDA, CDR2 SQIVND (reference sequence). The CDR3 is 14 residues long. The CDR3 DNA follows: TGTGCCAGTAGTCCCGGACAGAGCTCCTACGAGCAGTACTTC. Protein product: CASSPGQSSYEQYF.

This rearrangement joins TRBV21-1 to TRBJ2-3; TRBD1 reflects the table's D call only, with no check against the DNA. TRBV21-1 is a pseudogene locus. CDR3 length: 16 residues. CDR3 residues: CASSIKGQLFTDTQYF. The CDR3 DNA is TGTGCCAGCAGCATTAAGGGACAGCTCTTCACAGATACGCAGTATTTT.

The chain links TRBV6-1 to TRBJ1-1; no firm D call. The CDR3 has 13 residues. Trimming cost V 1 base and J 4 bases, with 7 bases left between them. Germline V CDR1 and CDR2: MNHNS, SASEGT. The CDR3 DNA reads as TGTGCCAGCAGTGAAGGTGACATCACTGAAGCTTTCTTT. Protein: CASSEGDITEAFF.

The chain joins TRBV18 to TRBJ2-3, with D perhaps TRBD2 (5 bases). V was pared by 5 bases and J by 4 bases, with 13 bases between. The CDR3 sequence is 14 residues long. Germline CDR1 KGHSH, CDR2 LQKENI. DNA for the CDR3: TGTGCCAGCTCATCCGATCTAGCATCAGATACGCAGTATTTT. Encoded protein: CASSSDLASDTQYF.

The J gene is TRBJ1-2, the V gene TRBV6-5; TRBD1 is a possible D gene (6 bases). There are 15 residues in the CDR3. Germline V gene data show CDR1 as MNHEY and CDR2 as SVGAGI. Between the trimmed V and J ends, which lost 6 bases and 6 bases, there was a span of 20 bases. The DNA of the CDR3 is TGTGCCAGCAGCCCCGGACAGCTCCTAGGCGATGGCTACACCTTC. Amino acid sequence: CASSPGQLLGDGYTF.

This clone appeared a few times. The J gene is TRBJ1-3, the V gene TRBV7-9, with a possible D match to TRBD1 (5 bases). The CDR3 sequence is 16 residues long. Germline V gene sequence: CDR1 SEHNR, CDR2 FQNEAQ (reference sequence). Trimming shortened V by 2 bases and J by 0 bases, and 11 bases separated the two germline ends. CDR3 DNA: TGTGCCAGCAGCTTAAGGGGCAGCTTCTCTGGAAACACCATATATTTT. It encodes CASSLRGSFSGNTIYF.

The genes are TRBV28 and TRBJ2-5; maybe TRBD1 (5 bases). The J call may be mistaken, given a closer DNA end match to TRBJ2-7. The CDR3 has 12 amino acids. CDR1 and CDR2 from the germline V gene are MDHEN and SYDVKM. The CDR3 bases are TGTGCCAGCAGCTTCGGCAGGGTCGAGCAGTACTTC. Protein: CASSFGRVEQYF.

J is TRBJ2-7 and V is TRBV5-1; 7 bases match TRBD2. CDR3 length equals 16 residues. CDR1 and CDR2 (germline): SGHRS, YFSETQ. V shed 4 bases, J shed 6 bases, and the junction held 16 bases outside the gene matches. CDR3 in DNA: TGCGCCAGCAGCCCGGATGCGGGGGTTCCGATTGTCGAGCAGTACTTC. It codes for CASSPDAGVPIVEQYF.

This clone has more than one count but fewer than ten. The CDR3 protein is CATSPGSGIMNTEAFF. DNA of the CDR3: TGTGCCACTAGCCCGGGATCCGGAATCATGAACACTGAAGCTTTCTTT. The rearrangement links TRBV7-9 to TRBJ1-1; D is undetermined. The CDR3 consists of 16 residues. With 10 bases removed from V and 0 bases from J, the gap between germline ends came to 21 bases. The V gene's germline CDR1 is SEHNR and CDR2 FQNEAQ (reference sequence).

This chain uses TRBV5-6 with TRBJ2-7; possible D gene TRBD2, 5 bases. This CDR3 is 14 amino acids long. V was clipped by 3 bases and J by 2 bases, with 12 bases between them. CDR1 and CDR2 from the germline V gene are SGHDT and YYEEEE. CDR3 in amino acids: CASSSAGKTYEQYF. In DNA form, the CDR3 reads TGTGCCAGCAGCTCGGCCGGGAAAACCTACGAGCAGTACTTC. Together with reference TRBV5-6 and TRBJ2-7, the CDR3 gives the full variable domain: DAGVTQSPTHLIKTRGQQVTLRCSPKSGHDTVSWYQQALGQGPQFIFQYYEEEERQRGNFPDRFSGHQFPNYSSELNVNALLLGDSALYLCASSSAGKTYEQYFGPGTRLTVT.

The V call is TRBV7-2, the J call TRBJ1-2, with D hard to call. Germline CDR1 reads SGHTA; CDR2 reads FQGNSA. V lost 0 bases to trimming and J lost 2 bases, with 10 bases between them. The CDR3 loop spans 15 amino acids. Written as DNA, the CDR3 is TGTGCCAGCAGCTTAGCGTTTGAACAGAACTATGGCTACACCTTC. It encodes CASSLAFEQNYGYTF. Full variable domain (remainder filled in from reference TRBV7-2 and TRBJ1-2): GAGVSQSPSNKVTEKGKDVELRCDPISGHTALYWYRQSLGQGLEFLIYFQGNSAPDKSGLPSDRFSAERTGGSVSTLTIQRTQQEDSAVYLCASSLAFEQNYGYTFGSGTRLTVV.